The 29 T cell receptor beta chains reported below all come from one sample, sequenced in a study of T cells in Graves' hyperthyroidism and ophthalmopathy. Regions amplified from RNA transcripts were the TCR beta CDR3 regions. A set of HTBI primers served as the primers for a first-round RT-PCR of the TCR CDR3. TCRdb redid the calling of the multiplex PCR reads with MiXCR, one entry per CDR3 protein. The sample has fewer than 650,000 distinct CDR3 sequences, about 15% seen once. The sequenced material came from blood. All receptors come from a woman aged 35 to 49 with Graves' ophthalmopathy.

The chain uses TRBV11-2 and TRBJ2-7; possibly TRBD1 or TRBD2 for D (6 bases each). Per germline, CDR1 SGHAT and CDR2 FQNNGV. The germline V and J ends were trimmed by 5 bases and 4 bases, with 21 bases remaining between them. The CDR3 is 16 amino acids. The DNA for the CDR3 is TGTGCCAGCAGCAAACTCGGGGGCGCGGCCGCGTACGAGCAGTACTTC. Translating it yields CASSKLGGAAAYEQYF.

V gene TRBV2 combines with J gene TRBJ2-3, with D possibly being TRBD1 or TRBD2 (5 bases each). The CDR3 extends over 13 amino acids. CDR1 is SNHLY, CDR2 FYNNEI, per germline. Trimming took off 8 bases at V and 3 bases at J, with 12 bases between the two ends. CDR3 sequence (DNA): TGTGCCAGCGGGGGTGGGGGTACAGATACGCAGTATTTT. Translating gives CASGGGGTDTQYF.

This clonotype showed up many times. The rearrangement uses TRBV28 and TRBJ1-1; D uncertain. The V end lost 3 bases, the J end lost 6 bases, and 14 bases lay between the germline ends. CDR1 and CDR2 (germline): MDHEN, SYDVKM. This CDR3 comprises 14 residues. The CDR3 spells CASSFGLKGSEAFF. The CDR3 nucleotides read TGTGCCAGCAGTTTTGGTCTAAAGGGATCTGAAGCTTTCTTT. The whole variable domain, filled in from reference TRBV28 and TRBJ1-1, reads DVKVTQSSRYLVKRTGEKVFLECVQDMDHENMFWYRQDPGLGLRLIYFSYDVKMKEKGDIPEGYSVSREKKERFSLILESASTNQTSMYLCASSFGLKGSEAFFGQGTRLTVV.

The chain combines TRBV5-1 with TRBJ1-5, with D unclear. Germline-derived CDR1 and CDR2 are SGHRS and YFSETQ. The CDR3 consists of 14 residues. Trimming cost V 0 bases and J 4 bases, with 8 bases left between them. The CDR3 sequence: CASSLDSENQPQHF. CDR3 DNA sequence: TGCGCCAGCAGCTTGGACAGTGAAAATCAGCCCCAGCATTTT.

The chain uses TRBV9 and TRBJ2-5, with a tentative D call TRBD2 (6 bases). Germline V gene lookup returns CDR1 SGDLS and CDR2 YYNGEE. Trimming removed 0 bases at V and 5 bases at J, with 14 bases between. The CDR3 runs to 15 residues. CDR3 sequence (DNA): TGTGCCAGCAGCGTAGGGGGACTCCCGGGGGAGACCCAGTACTTC. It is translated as CASSVGGLPGETQYF.

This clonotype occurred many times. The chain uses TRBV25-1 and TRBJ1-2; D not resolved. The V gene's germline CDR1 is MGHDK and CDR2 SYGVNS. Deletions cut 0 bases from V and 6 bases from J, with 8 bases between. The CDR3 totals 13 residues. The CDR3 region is CASSEYGIDGYTF. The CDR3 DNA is TGTGCCAGCAGTGAATACGGAATTGATGGCTACACCTTC.

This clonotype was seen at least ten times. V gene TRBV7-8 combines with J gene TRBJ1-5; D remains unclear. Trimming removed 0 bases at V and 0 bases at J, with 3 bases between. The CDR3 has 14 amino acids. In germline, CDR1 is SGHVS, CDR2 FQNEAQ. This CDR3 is CASSLALSNQPQHF. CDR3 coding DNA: TGTGCCAGCAGCTTAGCCCTTAGCAATCAGCCCCAGCATTTT.

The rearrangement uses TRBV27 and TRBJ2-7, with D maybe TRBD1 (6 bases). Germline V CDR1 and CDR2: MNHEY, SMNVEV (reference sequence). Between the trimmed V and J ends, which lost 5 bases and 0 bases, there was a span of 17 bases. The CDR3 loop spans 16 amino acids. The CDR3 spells CASSQHRDLYSYEQYF. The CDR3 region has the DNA TGTGCCAGCAGTCAACACAGGGATCTCTACTCCTACGAGCAGTACTTC.

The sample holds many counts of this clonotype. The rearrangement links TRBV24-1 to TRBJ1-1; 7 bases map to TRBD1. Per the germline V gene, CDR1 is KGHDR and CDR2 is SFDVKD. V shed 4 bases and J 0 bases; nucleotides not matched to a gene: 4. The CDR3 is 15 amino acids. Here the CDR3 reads CATSDRDSMNTEAFF. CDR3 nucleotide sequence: TGTGCCACCAGTGACCGGGACAGCATGAACACTGAAGCTTTCTTT.

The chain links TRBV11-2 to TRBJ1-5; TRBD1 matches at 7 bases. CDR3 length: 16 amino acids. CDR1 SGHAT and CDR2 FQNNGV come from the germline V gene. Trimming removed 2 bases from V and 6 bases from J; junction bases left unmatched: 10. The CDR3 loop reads CASSLMPQGEGQPQHF. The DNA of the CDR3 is TGTGCCAGCAGCTTAATGCCGCAGGGGGAGGGTCAGCCCCAGCATTTT.

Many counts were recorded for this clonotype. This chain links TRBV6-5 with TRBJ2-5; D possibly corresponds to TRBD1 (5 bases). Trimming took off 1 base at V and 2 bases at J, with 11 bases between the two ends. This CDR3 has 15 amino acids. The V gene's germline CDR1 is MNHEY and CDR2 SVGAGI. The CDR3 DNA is TGTGCCAGCAGTTACTTTCAGGGTATGCAAGAGACCCAGTACTTC. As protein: CASSYFQGMQETQYF.

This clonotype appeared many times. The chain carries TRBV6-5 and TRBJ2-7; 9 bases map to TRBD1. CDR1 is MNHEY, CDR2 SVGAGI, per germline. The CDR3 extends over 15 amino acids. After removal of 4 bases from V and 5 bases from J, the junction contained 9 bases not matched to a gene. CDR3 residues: CASSSPGQGFNEQYF. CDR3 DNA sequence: TGTGCCAGCAGTTCGCCCGGACAGGGGTTCAACGAGCAGTACTTC.

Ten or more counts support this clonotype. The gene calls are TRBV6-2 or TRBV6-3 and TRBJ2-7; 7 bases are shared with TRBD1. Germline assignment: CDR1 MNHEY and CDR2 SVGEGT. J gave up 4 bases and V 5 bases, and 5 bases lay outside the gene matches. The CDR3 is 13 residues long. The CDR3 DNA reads TGTGCCAGCAGTGACGGACAGGCGTACGAGCAGTACTTC. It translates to CASSDGQAYEQYF.

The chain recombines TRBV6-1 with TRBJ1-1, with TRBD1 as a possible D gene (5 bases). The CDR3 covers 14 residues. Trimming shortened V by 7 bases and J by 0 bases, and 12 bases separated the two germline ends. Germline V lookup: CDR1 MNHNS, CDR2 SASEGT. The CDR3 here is CASIRDGVNTEAFF. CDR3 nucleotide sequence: TGTGCCAGCATCAGGGACGGAGTGAACACTGAAGCTTTCTTT.

The CDR3 nucleotides read TGTGCCGCCGGGACAGGCGACTACGAGCAGTACTTC. Translation gives CAAGTGDYEQYF. This sequence joins TRBV6-2 or TRBV6-3 and TRBJ2-7, with 8 nucleotides matching TRBD1. CDR1 is MNHEY, CDR2 SVGEGT, per germline. V shed 11 bases and J 3 bases; nucleotides not matched to a gene: 6. The CDR3 contains 12 residues.

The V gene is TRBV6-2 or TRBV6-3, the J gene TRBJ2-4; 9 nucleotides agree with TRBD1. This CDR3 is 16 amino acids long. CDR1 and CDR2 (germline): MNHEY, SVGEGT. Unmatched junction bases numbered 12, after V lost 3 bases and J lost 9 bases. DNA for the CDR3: TGTGCCAGCAGTTATCTCACCCGGGACAGGGTGAGCATTCAGTACTTC. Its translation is CASSYLTRDRVSIQYF.

Here the CDR3 DNA reads TGCGCCAGCAGCTTGGGGGACCGGACAGGGGCCCTGAACACTGAAGCTTTCTTT. Amino acids: CASSLGDRTGALNTEAFF. The V call is TRBV5-1, the J call TRBJ1-1, with 9 bases aligning to TRBD1. The junction had 9 bases not matched to a gene; V was cut back by 0 bases and J by 0 bases. Germline CDR1 SGHRS, CDR2 YFSETQ. The CDR3 runs 18 residues.

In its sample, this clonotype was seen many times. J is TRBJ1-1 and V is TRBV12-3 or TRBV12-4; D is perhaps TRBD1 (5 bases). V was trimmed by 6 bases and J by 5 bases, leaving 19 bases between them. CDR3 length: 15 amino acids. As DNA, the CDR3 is TGTGCCAGCAGATCGGGGCCTTATTATGGAACTGAAGCTTTCTTT. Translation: CASRSGPYYGTEAFF.

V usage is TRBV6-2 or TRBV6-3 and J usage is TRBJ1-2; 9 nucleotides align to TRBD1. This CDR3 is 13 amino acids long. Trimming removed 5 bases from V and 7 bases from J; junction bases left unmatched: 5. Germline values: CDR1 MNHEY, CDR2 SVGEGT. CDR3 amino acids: CASSTTGGSGYTF. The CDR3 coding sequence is TGTGCCAGCAGTACGACAGGGGGTTCTGGCTACACCTTC.

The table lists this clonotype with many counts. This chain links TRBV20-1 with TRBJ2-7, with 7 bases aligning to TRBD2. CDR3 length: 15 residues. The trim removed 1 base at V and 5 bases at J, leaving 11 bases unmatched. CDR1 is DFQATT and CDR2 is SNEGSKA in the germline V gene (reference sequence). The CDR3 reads CSARGVSGGYDEQYF. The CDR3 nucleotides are TGCAGTGCTAGAGGGGTGTCGGGAGGTTACGACGAGCAGTACTTC.

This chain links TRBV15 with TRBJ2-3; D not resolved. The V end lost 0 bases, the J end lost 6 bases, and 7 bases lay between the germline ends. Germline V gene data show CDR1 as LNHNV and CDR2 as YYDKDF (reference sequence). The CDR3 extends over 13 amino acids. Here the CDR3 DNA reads TGTGCCACCAGCAGAGAAGAATGGGATACGCAGTATTTT. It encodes CATSREEWDTQYF.

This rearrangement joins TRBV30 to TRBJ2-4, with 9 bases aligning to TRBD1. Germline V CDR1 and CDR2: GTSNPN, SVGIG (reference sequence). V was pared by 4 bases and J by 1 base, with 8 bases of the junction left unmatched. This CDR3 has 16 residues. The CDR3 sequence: CAWTEGQGTAKNIQYF. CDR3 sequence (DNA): TGTGCCTGGACCGAAGGACAGGGGACGGCCAAAAACATTCAGTACTTC.

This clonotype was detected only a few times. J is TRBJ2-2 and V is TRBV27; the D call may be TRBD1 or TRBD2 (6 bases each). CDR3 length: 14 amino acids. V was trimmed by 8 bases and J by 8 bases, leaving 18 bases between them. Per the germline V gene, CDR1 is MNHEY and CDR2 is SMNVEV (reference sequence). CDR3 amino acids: CASATGAFAGELFF. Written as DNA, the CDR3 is TGTGCCAGCGCGACGGGGGCCTTTGCTGGGGAGCTGTTTTTT.

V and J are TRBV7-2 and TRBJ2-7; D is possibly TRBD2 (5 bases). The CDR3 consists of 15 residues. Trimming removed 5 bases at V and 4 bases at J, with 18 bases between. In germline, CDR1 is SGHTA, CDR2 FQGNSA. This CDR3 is CASSQAGSLSYEQYF. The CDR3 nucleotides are TGTGCCAGCAGCCAAGCTGGGAGTTTATCTTACGAGCAGTACTTC.

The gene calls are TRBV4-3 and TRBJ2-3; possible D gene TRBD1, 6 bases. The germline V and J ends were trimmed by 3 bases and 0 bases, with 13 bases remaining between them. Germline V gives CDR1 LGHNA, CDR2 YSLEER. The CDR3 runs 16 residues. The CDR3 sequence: CASSQVGALSTDTQYF. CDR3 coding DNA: TGCGCCAGCAGCCAGGTGGGGGCCCTAAGCACAGATACGCAGTATTTT.

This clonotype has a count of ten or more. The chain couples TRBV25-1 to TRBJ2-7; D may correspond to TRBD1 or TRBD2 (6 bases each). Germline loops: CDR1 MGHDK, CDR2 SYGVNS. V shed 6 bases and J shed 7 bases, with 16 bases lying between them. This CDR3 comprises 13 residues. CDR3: CASRRSGADEQYF. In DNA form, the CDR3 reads TGTGCCAGCAGGCGGTCGGGGGCGGATGAGCAGTACTTC.

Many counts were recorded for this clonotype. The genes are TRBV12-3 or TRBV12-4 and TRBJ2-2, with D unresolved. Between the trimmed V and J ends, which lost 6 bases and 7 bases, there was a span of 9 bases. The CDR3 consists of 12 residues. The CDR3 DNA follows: TGTGCCAGCAGCCCGTTGGGCGGGGAGCTGTTTTTT. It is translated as CASSPLGGELFF.

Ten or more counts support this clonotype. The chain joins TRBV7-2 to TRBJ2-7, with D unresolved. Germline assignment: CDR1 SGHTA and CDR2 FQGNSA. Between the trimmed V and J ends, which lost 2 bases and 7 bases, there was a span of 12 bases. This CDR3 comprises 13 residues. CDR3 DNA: TGTGCCAGCAGCTTATCCCCTCTTGGGGAGCAGTACTTC. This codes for CASSLSPLGEQYF.

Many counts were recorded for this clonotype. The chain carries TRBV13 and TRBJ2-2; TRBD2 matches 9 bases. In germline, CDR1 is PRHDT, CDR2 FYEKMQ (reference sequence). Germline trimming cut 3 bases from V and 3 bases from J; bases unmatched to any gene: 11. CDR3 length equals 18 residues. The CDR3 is CASSLGLAGTAYTGELFF. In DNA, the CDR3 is TGTGCCAGCAGCTTGGGGCTAGCGGGAACTGCGTACACCGGGGAGCTGTTTTTT.